Following are 25 T cell receptor beta chains from one sample sequenced in a study of sequential checkpoint blockade in melanoma. Treatment specified: randomized to nivolumab then ipilimumab (arm A) or the reverse (arm B). The protocol was immunoSEQ multiplex PCR, while the TCRdb copy is restricted to in-frame clones and leaves out a portion. The sample has 13,000 or so clones; about 65% are singletons. The specimen was CD8+ T cells sorted from blood (inferred from file names), collected from a patient given nivolumab and ipilimumab in sequence. The receptors derive from a human donor with melanoma.

This clone has only a few counts. The chain combines TRBV7-4 with TRBJ1-6, with 10 nucleotides matching TRBD1. The CDR3 sequence is 20 residues long. Germline loops: CDR1 SGHVT, CDR2 SQSDAQ. J gave up 13 bases and V 2 bases, and 23 bases lay outside the gene matches. The CDR3: CASSLIPVSGTGAMEGPLHF. CDR3 bases: TGTGCCAGCAGCTTAATTCCAGTATCAGGGACAGGGGCCATGGAGGGGCCCCTCCACTTT.

The chain couples TRBV2 to TRBJ1-5; weak D call: TRBD1 (5 bases). From germline, CDR1 is SNHLY and CDR2 FYNNEI. With 7 bases removed from V and 3 bases from J, the gap between germline ends came to 13 bases. This CDR3 region has 14 residues. CDR3 region: CASNLEGPNQPQHF. Written as DNA, the CDR3 is TGTGCCAGCAACCTGGAGGGGCCCAATCAGCCCCAGCATTTT. Looking up the rest from reference TRBV2 and TRBJ1-5 gives the full variable domain: EPEVTQTPSHQVTQMGQEVILRCVPISNHLYFYWYRQILGQKVEFLVSFYNNEISEKSEIFDDQFSVERPDGSNFTLKIRSTKLEDSAMYFCASNLEGPNQPQHFGDGTRLSIL.

The genes are TRBV19 and TRBJ2-2; 14 bases align to TRBD2. The CDR3 extends over 16 amino acids. Trimming cost V 5 bases and J 4 bases; bases outside gene matches: 3. Germline V gene sequence: CDR1 LNHDA, CDR2 SQIVND (reference sequence). The CDR3 region has the DNA TGTGCCAGTAGTGCGACTAGCGGGGGGGCCACCGGGGAGCTGTTTTTT. Translation gives CASSATSGGATGELFF. The full variable domain, with the rest looked up from reference TRBV19 and TRBJ2-2, is DGGITQSPKYLFRKEGQNVTLSCEQNLNHDAMYWYRQDPGQGLRLIYYSQIVNDFQKGDIAEGYSVSREKKESFPLTVTSAQKNPTAFYLCASSATSGGATGELFFGEGSRLTVL.

This chain links TRBV11-2 with TRBJ2-1, with D tentatively TRBD1 (5 bases). The CDR3 is made up of 16 amino acids. Germline V lookup: CDR1 SGHAT, CDR2 FQNNGV. V was trimmed by 5 bases and J by 12 bases, leaving 26 bases between them. In nucleotides, the CDR3 is TGTGCCAGCAGCCTAGTGGTAGATGGGCAGGGATTTGGGCAGTTCTTC. Protein product: CASSLVVDGQGFGQFF.

The rearrangement links TRBV28 to TRBJ1-1; D remains unclear. Germline assignment: CDR1 MDHEN and CDR2 SYDVKM. The V gene lost 7 bases and the J gene lost 0 bases, with 6 bases spanning the gap. The CDR3 runs to 12 residues. The CDR3 loop is CASNILNTEAFF. DNA for the CDR3: TGTGCCAGCAATATCTTGAACACTGAAGCTTTCTTT.

The CDR3 region is CASSTDRGYGYTF. The DNA of the CDR3 is TGTGCCAGCAGTACGGACAGGGGCTATGGCTACACCTTC. V and J are TRBV6-5 and TRBJ1-2; TRBD1 matches at 9 bases. The CDR3 is 13 residues long. Germline V gene sequence: CDR1 MNHEY, CDR2 SVGAGI. Trimming removed 5 bases from V and 4 bases from J; junction bases left unmatched: 2.

The chain combines TRBV30 with TRBJ1-1; tentative D call: TRBD1 (5 bases). V was cut by 0 bases and J by 5 bases, with 16 bases left in between. Germline lookup yields CDR1 GTSNPN and CDR2 SVGIG (reference sequence). The CDR3 runs to 15 residues. The chain's CDR3 is CAWSVLARVSTEAFF. CDR3 nucleotides: TGTGCCTGGAGTGTACTTGCCAGGGTTTCGACTGAAGCTTTCTTT. Full variable domain (remainder filled in from reference TRBV30 and TRBJ1-1): SQTIHQWPATLVQPVGSPLSLECTVEGTSNPNLYWYRQAAGRGLQLLFYSVGIGQISSEVPQNLSASRPQDRQFILSSKKLLLSDSGFYLCAWSVLARVSTEAFFGQGTRLTVV.

In its sample, this clone was seen a few times. The chain employs TRBV4-1 and TRBJ2-3, with D possibly TRBD1 on 6 matching bases. Germline V gene data show CDR1 as MGHRA and CDR2 as YSYEKL. Trimming took 5 bases from V and 0 from J, leaving 18 bases between them. There are 17 residues in the CDR3. The CDR3 DNA sequence: TGCGCCAGCAGCTACGCTCAAACAGGGATCAGCACAGATACGCAGTATTTT. Its protein product is CASSYAQTGISTDTQYF.

In this sample, this clone turned up a few times. This CDR3 reads CASSSVGGVNSPLHF. The CDR3 DNA sequence: TGTGCCAGCAGCTCGGTAGGGGGGGTGAATTCACCCCTCCACTTT. The V gene is TRBV7-9, the J gene TRBJ1-6; maybe TRBD1 (6 bases). The germline CDR1 and CDR2 sequences are SEHNR and FQNEAQ (reference sequence). Trimming cost V 4 bases and J 7 bases, with 14 bases left between them. The CDR3 is 15 amino acids.

The chain links TRBV9 to TRBJ2-1, with 7 positions matching TRBD1. The germline V gene encodes CDR1 SGDLS and CDR2 YYNGEE. This CDR3 has 17 amino acids. V gave up 3 bases and J gave up 0 bases; unmatched junction bases: 9. The CDR3 region has the DNA TGTGCCAGCAGCGCCCGGGACAGTTACACCTCCTACAATGAGCAGTTCTTC. Translation gives CASSARDSYTSYNEQFF.

The chain combines TRBV9 with TRBJ2-1; 10 bases match TRBD1. Losses at the gene ends were 3 bases for V and 4 bases for J; bases not matched to a gene: 16. CDR1 SGDLS and CDR2 YYNGEE come from the germline V gene. This CDR3 contains 19 residues. Here the CDR3 reads CASSGSGTGAGGYYNEQFF. The CDR3 DNA sequence: TGTGCCAGCAGCGGGTCCGGGACAGGGGCTGGGGGCTATTACAATGAGCAGTTCTTC.

The chain combines TRBV7-9 with TRBJ2-5, with 8 bases fitting TRBD1. Matching the DNA end better, TRBJ2-7 makes the J call doubtful. This CDR3 region has 15 residues. Germline V gene sequence: CDR1 SEHNR, CDR2 FQNEAQ (reference sequence). The CDR3 DNA reads TGTGCCAGCAGCTTAGGACAGGGGCCCTTTTACGAGCAGTACTTC. Translating it yields CASSLGQGPFYEQYF.

V usage is TRBV5-6 and J usage is TRBJ2-2; 7 bases are shared with TRBD2. V was pared by 3 bases and J by 5 bases, with 4 bases of the junction left unmatched. Germline lookup yields CDR1 SGHDT and CDR2 YYEEEE. The CDR3 runs to 14 residues. The DNA of the CDR3 is TGTGCCAGCAGCTCCGGGGGGAGGACCGGGGAGCTGTTTTTT. Translated: CASSSGGRTGELFF.

By frequency in the sample, this clone is medium-sized (0.01 to 0.1%). A read error may account for a junction end that differs from germline. The V and J genes are TRBV5-1 and TRBJ2-7; 8 nucleotides agree with TRBD1. Per the germline V gene, CDR1 is SGHRS and CDR2 is YFSETQ. CDR3 size: 13 residues. The CDR3 reads CASSLLGQGYANF. The CDR3 region has the DNA TGCGCCAGCAGCTTACTCGGACAGGGCTATGCAAACTTC.

Comment on this clone: Germline and junction disagree at one end, which may indicate a read error. This chain joins TRBV11-1 and TRBJ1-2; D ambiguous. This CDR3 is 16 amino acids long. CDR1 SGHAT and CDR2 FQDESV come from the germline V gene (reference sequence). The CDR3 spells CASSPLRGWKDLWLPF. In DNA, the CDR3 is TGTGCCAGCAGCCCCTTGCGAGGCTGGAAAGACCTATGGCTACCCTTC. The full variable domain, its missing parts supplied by reference TRBV11-1 and TRBJ1-2, is EAEVAQSPRYKITEKSQAVAFWCDPISGHATLYWYRQILGQGPELLVQFQDESVVDDSQLPKDRFSAERLKGVDSTLKIQPAELGDSAMYLCASSPLRGWKDLWLPFGSGTRLTVV.

The rearrangement joins TRBV19 to TRBJ1-4; D ambiguous. The CDR3 covers 19 residues. Per germline, CDR1 LNHDA and CDR2 SQIVND (reference sequence). The V end lost 6 bases, the J end lost 0 bases, and 23 bases lay between the germline ends. The CDR3 sequence is CASRPTQDIRPPTNEKLFF. CDR3 nucleotide sequence: TGTGCCAGTAGGCCTACCCAGGATATCCGACCCCCAACTAATGAAAAACTGTTTTTT.

In its sample, this clone was seen once. The chain is built from TRBV28 and TRBJ2-1, with D maybe TRBD1 (6 bases). Germline values: CDR1 MDHEN, CDR2 SYDVKM. V was pared by 5 bases and J by 6 bases, with 17 bases between. The length of the CDR3 is 15 residues. The CDR3 coding sequence is TGTGCCAGCAGTCCCGGGACATTAATGAGCAATGAGCAGTTCTTC. Protein sequence: CASSPGTLMSNEQFF.

This clone was picked up a small number of times. The CDR3 DNA follows: TGTGCCAGCAGCTCACTAGCGGGAGATGGAGAGACCCAGTACTTC. This translates into CASSSLAGDGETQYF. The chain uses TRBV11-3 and TRBJ2-5, with 11 positions matching TRBD2. The CDR3 is 15 amino acids. V gave up 4 bases and J gave up 4 bases; unmatched junction bases: 5. The V gene's germline CDR1 is SGHNT and CDR2 YENEEA. Drawing the rest from reference TRBV11-3 and TRBJ2-5, the complete variable domain is EAGVVQSPRYKIIEKKQPVAFWCNPISGHNTLYWYLQNLGQGPELLIRYENEEAVDDSQLPKDRFSAERLKGVDSTLKIQPAELGDSAVYLCASSSLAGDGETQYFGPGTRLLVL.

This chain uses TRBV18 with TRBJ2-7; 14 nucleotides match TRBD2. The CDR3 extends over 14 amino acids. The germline gives CDR1 KGHSH, CDR2 LQKENI. Trimming took 4 bases from V and 6 from J; bases not matched to a gene: 2. The CDR3 here is CASSLGTSGSEQYF. The CDR3 bases are TGTGCCAGCTCACTTGGGACTAGCGGGAGCGAGCAGTACTTC.

The chain links TRBV6-5 to TRBJ2-7; 9 nucleotides line up with TRBD1. V lost 6 bases to trimming and J lost 2 bases; unmatched junction nucleotides: 8. Looked up from germline, CDR1 is MNHEY and CDR2 is SVGAGI. This CDR3 is 15 amino acids long. Here the CDR3 DNA reads TGTGCCAGCAGCCCCGAACAGGGGGCGGCCTACGAGCAGTACTTC. Residues: CASSPEQGAAYEQYF.

This chain links TRBV6-5 with TRBJ2-7; D uncertain. This CDR3 has 13 residues. The germline V gene has CDR1 MNHEY and CDR2 SVGAGI. Trimming left V 2 bases short and J 7 bases short, with 12 bases between. The CDR3 bases are TGTGCCAGCAGTTACCCTGGCAGTCTGGAGCAGTACTTC. This codes for CASSYPGSLEQYF.

The chain combines TRBV9 with TRBJ1-2; D is undetermined. CDR1 and CDR2 from the germline V gene are SGDLS and YYNGEE. The CDR3 consists of 15 residues. V lost 5 bases to trimming and J lost 4 bases, with 18 bases between them. Here the CDR3 reads CASSNLGGSPYGYTF. In nucleotides, the CDR3 is TGTGCCAGCAGTAACCTTGGAGGCAGCCCCTATGGCTACACCTTC.

The sample holds one count of this clone. This chain joins TRBV5-1 and TRBJ2-5, with 8 bases lining up with TRBD1. The J call is uncertain, as TRBJ2-7 better fits the DNA end. The CDR3 loop spans 15 amino acids. Germline CDR1 is SGHRS and CDR2 is YFSETQ. CDR3 in amino acids: CASSFQDRGAYEQYF. The DNA of the CDR3 is TGCGCCAGCAGCTTCCAAGACAGGGGCGCCTACGAGCAGTACTTC.

In its sample, this clone is medium-sized. The chain links TRBV27 to TRBJ2-3; 11 bases map to TRBD2. Germline V gene sequence: CDR1 MNHEY, CDR2 SMNVEV (reference sequence). This CDR3 comprises 17 residues. Trimming cost V 6 bases and J 6 bases; bases outside gene matches: 14. The CDR3 coding sequence is TGTGCCAGCAGCTATGGTAGCGGGGGGGTAAGCATGGATACGCAGTATTTT. This codes for CASSYGSGGVSMDTQYF.

The chain combines TRBV9 with TRBJ2-7, with no clear D. The CDR3 is 15 amino acids. Deletions cut 2 bases from V and 0 bases from J, with 12 bases between. Germline-derived CDR1 and CDR2 are SGDLS and YYNGEE. The CDR3 DNA follows: TGTGCCAGCAGCGTCTCCCCCTCTCTCTCCTACGAGCAGTACTTC. Protein product: CASSVSPSLSYEQYF.